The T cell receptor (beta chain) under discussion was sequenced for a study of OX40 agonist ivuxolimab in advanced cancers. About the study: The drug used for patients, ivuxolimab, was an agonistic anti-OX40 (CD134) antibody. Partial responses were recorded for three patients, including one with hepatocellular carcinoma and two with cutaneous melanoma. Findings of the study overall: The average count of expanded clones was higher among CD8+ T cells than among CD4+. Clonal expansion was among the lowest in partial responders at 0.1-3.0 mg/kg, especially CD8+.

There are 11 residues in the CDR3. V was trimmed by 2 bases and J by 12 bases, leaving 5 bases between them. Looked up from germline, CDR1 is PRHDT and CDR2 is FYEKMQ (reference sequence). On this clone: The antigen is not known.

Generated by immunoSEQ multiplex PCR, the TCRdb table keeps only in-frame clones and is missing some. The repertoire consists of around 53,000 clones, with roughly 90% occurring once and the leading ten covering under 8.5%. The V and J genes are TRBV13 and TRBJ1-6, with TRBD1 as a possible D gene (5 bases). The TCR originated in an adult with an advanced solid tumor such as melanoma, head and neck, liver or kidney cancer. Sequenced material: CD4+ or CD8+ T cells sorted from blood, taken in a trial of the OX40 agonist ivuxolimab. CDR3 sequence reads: CASSLRGPLHF. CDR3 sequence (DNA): TGTGCCAGCAGCTTAAGGGGACCCCTCCACTTT.